Each of the 5 T cell receptor beta chains below was sequenced from the same sample in a study of low-dose radiotherapy and immunotherapy resistance in tumors. Alpha and beta chains were covered, as first-strand cDNA relied on TRAV- and TRBV-specific primers. Both a constant-region primer and a V-primer adapter served to amplify TCRs across about 20 PCR cycles. MiXCR was run by TCRdb on the reads, yielding one entry per CDR3 protein. The sample lists fewer than 95,000 distinct CDR3 sequences, 9.4% occurring once. The time point was: before trial treatment. The sequenced sample was PBMCs, obtained before treatment. Receptors were obtained from a male donor with prostate cancer.

Only a few counts were recorded for this clonotype. The V call is TRBV30, the J call TRBJ2-2, with 8 bases matching TRBD2. CDR1 GTSNPN and CDR2 SVGIG come from the germline V gene (reference sequence). CDR3 length equals 14 residues. Trimming removed 3 bases from V and 6 bases from J; junction bases left unmatched: 6. The CDR3 region has the DNA TGTGCCTGGAGCCGGGAGGGCCGTTCCGGGGAGCTGTTTTTT. Encoded protein: CAWSREGRSGELFF.

This clonotype was picked up many times. The V call is TRBV27, the J call TRBJ2-5; 10 positions agree with TRBD1. The CDR3 is made up of 16 amino acids. J was trimmed by 6 bases and V by 0 bases; bases with no gene match: 7. From germline, CDR1 is MNHEY and CDR2 SMNVEV (reference sequence). The CDR3 loop is CASSLSPGQGMKTQYF. CDR3 bases: TGTGCCAGCAGTTTATCCCCGGGACAGGGGATGAAGACCCAGTACTTC.

The table lists this clonotype with many counts. The CDR3 DNA reads as TGTGCCAGCACTTCAGGGGGCTACCCCCACAATGAGCAGTTCTTC. Encoded protein: CASTSGGYPHNEQFF. The gene calls are TRBV14 and TRBJ2-1; 8 bases map to TRBD1. J lost 5 bases, V lost 7 bases, and 10 bases had no gene match. Germline values: CDR1 SGHDN, CDR2 FVKESK. The CDR3 totals 15 residues. The variable domain in full, with the rest retrieved from reference TRBV14 and TRBJ2-1, is EAGVTQFPSHSVIEKGQTVTLRCDPISGHDNLYWYRRVMGKEIKFLLHFVKESKQDESGMPNNRFLAERTGGTYSTLKVQPAELEDSGVYFCASTSGGYPHNEQFFGPGTRLTVL.

Regarding this clonotype: This sequence is one base from a far larger clone and is likely a read error. The chain uses TRBV4-3 and TRBJ2-1, with D perhaps assigned TRBD1 or TRBD2 (5 bases each). There are 17 residues in the CDR3. V lost 0 bases, J lost 10 bases, and 22 bases lay in between. Germline V gene data show CDR1 as LGHNA and CDR2 as YSLEER. The CDR3 sequence is CASSQDMGRLLGDEQFF. CDR3 in DNA: TGCGCCAGCAGCCAAGATATGGGCAGACTCTTAGGGGACGAGCAGTTCTTC.

This clonotype has more than one count but fewer than ten. The chain employs TRBV7-7 and TRBJ2-1; 14 nucleotides match TRBD2. CDR3 length: 17 amino acids. The V gene end was trimmed by 8 bases and the J gene end by 12 bases; junction bases not matched to a gene: 18. Per the germline V gene, CDR1 is SSHAT and CDR2 is FNYEAQ (reference sequence). The CDR3 sequence: CASVNPHVGLAGEGQFF. The CDR3 DNA is TGTGCCAGCGTGAACCCCCACGTGGGACTAGCGGGAGAGGGGCAGTTCTTC. Supplemented by reference TRBV7-7 and TRBJ2-1, the full variable domain reads GAGVSQSPRYKVTKRGQDVTLRCDPISSHATLYWYQQALGQGPEFLTYFNYEAQPDKSGLPSDRFSAERPEGSISTLTIQRTEQRDSAMYRCASVNPHVGLAGEGQFFGPGTRLTVL.